Included here is one T cell receptor (beta chain) sequence, with context. Antigen: not known. This sample stems from a study of T cell responses to AZD1222 COVID-19 vaccine. Libraries were prepared by immunoSEQ multiplex PCR; TCRdb keeps only in-frame clonotypes and omits some of them. Of 150,000 or so clones detected, around 93% appear once; the ten largest clones hold approximately 1.9%. There are 16 residues in the CDR3. V lost 7 bases and J lost 6; bases outside the gene matches: 13. CDR1 is LNHDA, CDR2 SQIVND, per germline (reference sequence). Points from the study as a whole: Vaccine-associated CD4 TCRs ranged over spike, dominating at 160-218 and 743-854. The number of AZD1222 recipients seropositive at baseline was only five or six. Females made up more of the donors, who were largely white British, and clonal diversity may have come out too low.

The sequence derives from an adult in good health. This chain links TRBV19 with TRBJ2-1; 9 bases fit TRBD2. The starting material was peripheral blood, obtained on day 0 of AZD1222 vaccination. CDR3 bases: TGTGCCAGTACCGATCCTGGGACTAGCAACGGCAATGAGCAGTTCTTC. Encoded protein: CASTDPGTSNGNEQFF.